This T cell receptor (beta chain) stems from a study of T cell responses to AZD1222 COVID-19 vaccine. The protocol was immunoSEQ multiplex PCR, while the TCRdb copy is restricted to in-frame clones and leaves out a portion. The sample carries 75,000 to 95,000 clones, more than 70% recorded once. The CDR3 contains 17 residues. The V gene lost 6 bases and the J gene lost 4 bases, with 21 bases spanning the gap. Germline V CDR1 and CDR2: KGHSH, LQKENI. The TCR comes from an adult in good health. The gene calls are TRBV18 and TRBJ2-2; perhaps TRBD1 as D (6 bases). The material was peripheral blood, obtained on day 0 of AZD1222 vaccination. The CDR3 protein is CASSRSVTGSRTGELFF. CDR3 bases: TGTGCCAGCTCCCGCAGTGTCACAGGGTCTCGCACCGGGGAGCTGTTTTTT.